A selection of T cell receptor beta chains follows, all from one sample in a study of identical twins' blood T cells. One entry per CDR3 protein results from TCRdb running MiXCR on the 5' RACE reads. Of fewer than 450,000 distinct CDR3 sequences in the sample, about 28% were seen once. Sequencing was performed on PBMCs. The receptors were sampled from a woman between 18 and 55 years old in good health. Each CDR3 is given with its conserved first and last residue. Each record gives: J gene, V gene, clone size, D gene, CDR3 protein, CDR3 DNA. A D gene is named only where the DNA matches it firmly. The size of a clone is reported for some rows only, either as once, few or many, or as a class for expanded clones.

J: TRBJ1-2; V: TRBV7-2; size: few; D: -; CDR3: CASSSTVPQGYYGYTF; DNA: TGTGCCAGCAGCTCCACCGTTCCGCAGGGTTACTATGGCTACACCTTC
J: TRBJ1-2; V: TRBV7-2; size: -; D: TRBD1; CDR3: CASSPYRGENYGYTF; DNA: TGTGCCAGCAGCCCCTACAGGGGGGAGAACTATGGCTACACCTTC
J: TRBJ2-1; V: TRBV2; size: -; D: -; CDR3: CASSEVRLQFF; DNA: TGTGCCAGCAGTGAAGTTCGACTCCAGTTCTTC
J: TRBJ1-2; V: TRBV7-9; size: -; D: -; CDR3: CASSLGVVGYTF; DNA: TGTGCCAGCAGCTTAGGGGTCGTTGGCTACACCTTC
J: TRBJ2-1; V: TRBV20-1; size: -; D: -; CDR3: CSASQVVEQFF; DNA: TGCAGTGCTAGCCAGGTAGTTGAGCAGTTCTTC
J: TRBJ2-5; V: TRBV5-6; size: -; D: TRBD2; CDR3: CASSPGGTSQETQYF; DNA: TGTGCCAGCAGCCCGGGGGGGACTAGCCAAGAGACCCAGTACTTC
J: TRBJ1-1; V: TRBV6-4; size: -; D: -; CDR3: CASRGRHRSVGTEAFF; DNA: TGTGCCAGCAGAGGAAGGCACCGATCCGTGGGGACTGAAGCTTTCTTT
J: TRBJ2-7; V: TRBV5-1; size: -; D: -; CDR3: CASSYSGTDSYEQYF; DNA: TGCGCCAGCAGCTACTCCGGGACGGATTCCTACGAGCAGTACTTC
J: TRBJ2-7; V: TRBV19; size: -; D: TRBD2; CDR3: CASSPLGRAYEQYF; DNA: TGTGCCAGTAGTCCACTCGGGAGGGCCTACGAGCAGTACTTC
J: TRBJ1-5; V: TRBV27; size: many; D: TRBD1; CDR3: CASGTGDQPQHF; DNA: TGTGCCAGTGGGACAGGGGATCAGCCCCAGCATTTT
J: TRBJ2-2; V: TRBV12-3/TRBV12-4; size: few; D: -; CDR3: CASSEEMNTGELFF; DNA: TGTGCCAGCAGCGAGGAGATGAACACCGGGGAGCTGTTTTTT
J: TRBJ1-2; V: TRBV11-2; size: -; D: -; CDR3: CASTEVGEGYGYTF; DNA: TGTGCCAGCACCGAGGTCGGAGAAGGCTATGGCTACACCTTC
J: TRBJ2-4; V: TRBV20-1; size: many; D: -; CDR3: CSARDSTQAKNIQYF; DNA: TGCAGTGCTAGAGATTCTACCCAGGCCAAAAACATTCAGTACTTC
J: TRBJ1-1; V: TRBV25-1; size: few; D: -; CDR3: CASSVGMRSTEAFF; DNA: TGTGCCAGCAGTGTGGGGATGAGGAGCACTGAAGCTTTCTTT
J: TRBJ2-3; V: TRBV12-3/TRBV12-4; size: -; D: TRBD2; CDR3: CASSLGLAGVTDTQYF; DNA: TGTGCCAGCAGTTTAGGGCTAGCGGGGGTCACAGATACGCAGTATTTT
J: TRBJ2-7; V: TRBV3-1; size: few; D: -; CDR3: CASSHTLTGEQYF; DNA: TGTGCCAGCAGCCACACACTGACGGGGGAGCAGTACTTC
J: TRBJ2-7; V: TRBV6-2/TRBV6-3; size: few; D: -; CDR3: CASSPGKSTYEQYF; DNA: TGTGCCAGCAGTCCCGGCAAGTCGACATACGAGCAGTACTTC
J: TRBJ1-3; V: TRBV11-2; size: few; D: -; CDR3: CASSLGSVSIYF; DNA: TGTGCCAGCAGCTTGGGGAGTGTTTCCATATATTTT
J: TRBJ2-7; V: TRBV29-1; size: few; D: TRBD2; CDR3: CSALGLAGGGEQYF; DNA: TGCAGCGCATTGGGACTAGCGGGAGGAGGCGAGCAGTACTTC
J: TRBJ2-7; V: TRBV7-6; size: few; D: -; CDR3: CASSVGRTLYEQYF; DNA: TGTGCCAGCAGCGTCGGCAGGACATTGTACGAGCAGTACTTC
J: TRBJ1-1; V: TRBV9; size: once; D: -; CDR3: CASSPKDTEAFF; DNA: TGTGCCAGCAGCCCAAAGGACACTGAAGCTTTCTTT
J: TRBJ2-1; V: TRBV6-5; size: -; D: -; CDR3: CASSYLPELASYNEQFF; DNA: TGTGCCAGCAGTTACCTCCCGGAATTGGCGTCCTACAATGAGCAGTTCTTC
J: TRBJ2-7; V: TRBV19; size: many; D: TRBD1; CDR3: CASSTGQGAYEQYF; DNA: TGTGCCAGTAGTACCGGACAGGGTGCCTACGAGCAGTACTTC
J: TRBJ1-2; V: TRBV12-3/TRBV12-4; size: -; D: -; CDR3: CASSLQTGQRSYTF; DNA: TGTGCCAGCAGTCTACAGACCGGACAGAGGAGCTACACCTTC
J: TRBJ1-1; V: TRBV19; size: many; D: TRBD1; CDR3: CASSSYPQGDAEAFF; DNA: TGTGCCAGTAGTTCCTATCCACAGGGGGACGCTGAAGCTTTCTTT
J: TRBJ1-2; V: TRBV20-1; size: -; D: -; CDR3: CSLMDYGYTF; DNA: TGCAGCCTAATGGATTATGGCTACACCTTC
J: TRBJ2-3; V: TRBV29-1; size: few; D: -; CDR3: CGGQEGRTDTQYF; DNA: TGCGGAGGACAGGAGGGACGCACAGATACGCAGTATTTT
J: TRBJ2-5; V: TRBV20-1; size: -; D: TRBD2; CDR3: CSASGTINIETQYF; DNA: TGCAGTGCTAGTGGGACTATCAATATCGAGACCCAGTACTTC
J: TRBJ1-1; V: TRBV11-3; size: -; D: TRBD1; CDR3: CASSRTGMDTETFF; DNA: TGTGCCAGCAGCCGGACAGGTATGGACACTGAAACTTTCTTT
J: TRBJ1-5; V: TRBV3-1; size: few; D: -; CDR3: CASSQGSRPLQPQHF; DNA: TGTGCCAGCAGCCAAGGTAGCAGACCTCTCCAACCCCAGCATTTT
J: TRBJ1-2; V: TRBV19; size: -; D: TRBD1; CDR3: CASSPRTGGFGYTF; DNA: TGTGCCAGTAGTCCCCGGACAGGGGGCTTTGGCTACACCTTC
J: TRBJ1-3; V: TRBV2; size: few; D: -; CDR3: CASSEGVGNTIYF; DNA: TGTGCCAGCAGTGAAGGCGTCGGAAACACCATATATTTT
J: TRBJ2-3; V: TRBV7-9; size: few; D: TRBD2; CDR3: CASSLLGGGTDTQYF; DNA: TGTGCCAGCAGCTTATTGGGGGGGGGCACAGATACGCAGTATTTT
J: TRBJ2-3; V: TRBV7-9; size: -; D: TRBD2; CDR3: CASSSLATDKQYF; DNA: TGTGCCAGCAGCTCACTAGCGACAGATAAGCAGTATTTT
J: TRBJ1-3; V: TRBV20-1; size: -; D: -; CDR3: CSARDRRLSGNTIYF; DNA: TGCAGTGCTAGAGATAGACGGCTCTCTGGAAACACCATATATTTT
J: TRBJ2-3; V: TRBV7-9; size: -; D: -; CDR3: CASSLEVRDTQYF; DNA: TGTGCCAGCAGCTTAGAGGTTAGGGATACGCAGTATTTT
J: TRBJ2-7; V: TRBV10-3; size: -; D: -; CDR3: CAIMAGQRYEQYF; DNA: TGTGCCATCATGGCGGGACAGAGGTACGAGCAGTACTTC
J: TRBJ2-2; V: TRBV10-3; size: -; D: TRBD1; CDR3: CASWTGDVTGELFF; DNA: TGTGCCAGTTGGACAGGAGACGTCACCGGGGAGCTGTTTTTT
J: TRBJ1-2; V: TRBV11-1; size: -; D: -; CDR3: CASSPPGVIYGYTF; DNA: TGTGCCAGCAGCCCACCTGGAGTCATCTATGGCTACACCTTC
J: TRBJ1-1; V: TRBV5-1; size: -; D: -; CDR3: CASSSGGTLANTEAFF; DNA: TGCGCCAGCAGCTCCGGCGGGACCCTAGCGAACACTGAAGCTTTCTTT
J: TRBJ2-2; V: TRBV19; size: few; D: TRBD1; CDR3: CASSIAKGQGWTGELFF; DNA: TGTGCCAGTAGTATAGCCAAGGGACAGGGGTGGACCGGGGAGCTGTTTTTT
J: TRBJ1-2; V: TRBV5-1; size: few; D: TRBD1; CDR3: CASSAGQGKGYTF; DNA: TGCGCCAGCAGCGCGGGACAGGGGAAGGGCTACACCTTC
J: TRBJ1-1; V: TRBV7-9; size: -; D: -; CDR3: CASRPPTENTEAFF; DNA: TGTGCCAGCAGACCTCCGACAGAGAACACTGAAGCTTTCTTT
J: TRBJ2-2; V: TRBV5-1; size: -; D: TRBD2; CDR3: CASSPGLAGDAGELFF; DNA: TGCGCCAGCAGCCCCGGACTAGCGGGGGATGCCGGGGAGCTGTTTTTT